This TCR beta chain is from a study of cytomegalovirus exposure and HLA in healthy donors. Clones were read by immunoSEQ multiplex PCR, and TCRdb kept only the in-frame ones, dropping some. The sample carries 150,000 to 200,000 clones, roughly 84% recorded once. The CDR3 spans 14 residues. CDR1 and CDR2 (germline): SGHRS, YFSETQ. The ends were cut back, 0 bases at V and 9 bases at J, with 13 bases in the middle. Input material: PBMCs. The rearrangement uses TRBV5-1 and TRBJ1-5, with a possible D match to TRBD1 (5 bases). The source is a woman aged 18-30 years in good health and CMV-seropositive. The CDR3 is CASSLGSPGGPQHF. CDR3 coding DNA: TGCGCCAGCAGCTTGGGGTCGCCCGGGGGGCCCCAGCATTTT.